The 12 T cell receptor beta chains below all came from one sample that was sequenced in a study of response to subunit inactivated influenza vaccine. Via MiXCR, TCRdb re-called the RT-PCR reads, giving one row per CDR3 protein. The sample contains 650,000 to 800,000 distinct CDR3 sequences, roughly 13% of which appear only once. The material was PBMCs from blood, obtained 14 to 15 days before vaccination. The origin of the receptors is a man aged 50 or older who received an inactivated influenza vaccine.

The chain carries TRBV4-1 and TRBJ2-3; 12 nucleotides agree with TRBD2. The CDR3 runs to 17 residues. V shed 4 bases, J shed 5 bases, and the junction held 10 bases outside the gene matches. Germline-derived CDR1 and CDR2 are MGHRA and YSYEKL. This CDR3 is CASSRGASGGVLDTQYF. The CDR3 DNA follows: TGCGCCAGCAGCCGCGGGGCTAGCGGGGGGGTCTTAGATACGCAGTATTTT.

The rearrangement links TRBV7-2 to TRBJ2-7; 8 nucleotides agree with TRBD2. V shed 5 bases and J 6 bases; nucleotides not matched to a gene: 3. CDR1 SGHTA and CDR2 FQGNSA come from the germline V gene. The CDR3 is 12 residues long. This chain's CDR3 is CASSQGLVEQYF. CDR3 in DNA: TGTGCCAGCAGCCAGGGACTAGTCGAGCAGTACTTC.

This clonotype has just a few counts. The chain carries TRBV11-2 and TRBJ2-2, with 16 positions matching TRBD2. The CDR3 consists of 21 residues. The J segment lost 4 bases and the V segment lost 0 bases, leaving 11 bases of the junction unmatched. Germline-derived CDR1 and CDR2 are SGHAT and FQNNGV. CDR3 in amino acids: CASSLESPGLAGGPATGELFF. In DNA, the CDR3 is TGTGCCAGCAGCTTAGAGTCGCCGGGACTAGCGGGGGGGCCCGCCACCGGGGAGCTGTTTTTT.

This clonotype was observed a few times. The chain carries TRBV6-1 and TRBJ1-1; weak D call: TRBD1 (5 bases). The CDR3 consists of 15 residues. Per the germline V gene, CDR1 is MNHNS and CDR2 is SASEGT. Deletions cut 8 bases from V and 1 base from J, with 17 bases between. CDR3 in DNA: TGTGCCAGCCGGGAGAAGGGGAGTCCGAACACTGAAGCTTTCTTT. Encoded protein: CASREKGSPNTEAFF.

There are a few counts of this clonotype. The CDR3 coding sequence is TGTGCCAGCAGGGAACAGGTCCGCTACGAGCAGTACTTC. Translation gives CASREQVRYEQYF. The V call is TRBV6-1, the J call TRBJ2-7, with D possibly being TRBD1 (5 bases). In germline, CDR1 is MNHNS, CDR2 SASEGT. Trimming cost V 6 bases and J 3 bases, with 12 bases left between them. This CDR3 spans 13 amino acids.

This clonotype was detected only a few times. The rearrangement joins TRBV6-2 or TRBV6-3 to TRBJ2-1, with TRBD1 matching 9 bases. J was trimmed by 12 bases and V by 2 bases; bases with no gene match: 26. The CDR3 runs 20 residues. Looked up from germline, CDR1 is MNHEY and CDR2 is SVGEGT. DNA for the CDR3: TGTGCCAGCAGTTACACAGATGGGACAGGGTACACGGATAAAATGAGTCGGCAGTTCTTC. Protein product: CASSYTDGTGYTDKMSRQFF.

V gene TRBV9 combines with J gene TRBJ2-1, with 8 bases identical to TRBD2. Germline V gene sequence: CDR1 SGDLS, CDR2 YYNGEE. V gave up 3 bases and J gave up 2 bases; unmatched junction bases: 7. The CDR3 is made up of 16 amino acids. The CDR3 here is CASSAPAGATYNEQFF. CDR3 in DNA: TGTGCCAGCAGCGCCCCAGCGGGAGCCACCTACAATGAGCAGTTCTTC.

There are a few counts of this clonotype. V gene TRBV4-3 combines with J gene TRBJ1-5; D possibly corresponds to TRBD1 (5 bases). Germline CDR1 and CDR2: LGHNA and YSLEER. V was shortened by 0 bases and J by 4 bases, with 10 bases between the two germline ends. CDR3 length: 15 residues. Written as DNA, the CDR3 is TGCGCCAGCAGCCAAGATGGGGAGGGGAATCAGCCCCAGCATTTT. It codes for CASSQDGEGNQPQHF.

This clonotype was seen a handful of times. This sequence joins TRBV12-3 or TRBV12-4 and TRBJ2-7; D is ambiguous. There are 14 residues in the CDR3. V was clipped by 0 bases and J by 1 base, with 7 bases between them. The CDR3 DNA reads TGTGCCAGCAGTTTAGCGCGCGGATCCTACGAGCAGTACTTC. Translating it yields CASSLARGSYEQYF.

This rearrangement joins TRBV10-3 to TRBJ2-1, with D perhaps matching TRBD1 or TRBD2 (5 bases each). CDR3 size: 13 residues. Trimming took off 0 bases at V and 14 bases at J, with 14 bases between the two ends. Germline CDR1 is ENHRY and CDR2 is SYGVKD. The CDR3 sequence: CAISESGDRYEFF. Written as DNA, the CDR3 is TGTGCCATCAGTGAGTCGGGGGATCGATACGAGTTCTTC.

The CDR3 region is CASSLSEGAYEQYF. Here the CDR3 DNA reads TGTGCCAGCAGTTTATCCGAGGGGGCCTACGAGCAGTACTTC. The chain has TRBV28 and TRBJ2-7, with D possibly being TRBD1 (6 bases). Germline-derived CDR1 and CDR2 are MDHEN and SYDVKM. The V and J ends lost 1 base and 2 bases respectively, with 9 bases between them. The CDR3 has 14 amino acids. Using reference TRBV28 and TRBJ2-7 for the parts outside the CDR3, the full variable domain is DVKVTQSSRYLVKRTGEKVFLECVQDMDHENMFWYRQDPGLGLRLIYFSYDVKMKEKGDIPEGYSVSREKKERFSLILESASTNQTSMYLCASSLSEGAYEQYFGPGTRLTVT.

This clonotype was counted many times. V gene TRBV4-3 combines with J gene TRBJ2-1, with 10 bases fitting TRBD2. Trimming cost V 3 bases and J 8 bases; bases outside gene matches: 4. CDR1 and CDR2 from the germline V gene are LGHNA and YSLEER. The CDR3 has 14 residues. The CDR3 sequence: CASSQASGSYEQFF. CDR3 sequence (DNA): TGCGCCAGCAGCCAGGCTAGCGGGAGCTATGAGCAGTTCTTC.